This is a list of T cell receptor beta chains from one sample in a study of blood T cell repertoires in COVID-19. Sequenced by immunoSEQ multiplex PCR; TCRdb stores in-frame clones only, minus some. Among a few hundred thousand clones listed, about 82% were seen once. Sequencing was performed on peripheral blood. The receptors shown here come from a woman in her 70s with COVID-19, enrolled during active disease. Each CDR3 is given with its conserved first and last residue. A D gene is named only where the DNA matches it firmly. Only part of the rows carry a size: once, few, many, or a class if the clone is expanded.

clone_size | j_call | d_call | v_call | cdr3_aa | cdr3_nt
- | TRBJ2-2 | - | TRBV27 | CASSPSWNTGELFF | TGTGCCAGCAGTCCGTCCTGGAACACCGGGGAGCTGTTTTTT
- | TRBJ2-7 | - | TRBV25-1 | CASSPVSSYEQYF | TGTGCCAGCAGTCCAGTCTCCTCCTACGAGCAGTACTTC
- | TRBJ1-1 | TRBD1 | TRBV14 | CASNNRGRNTEAFF | TGTGCCAGCAACAACAGGGGGAGGAACACTGAAGCTTTCTTT
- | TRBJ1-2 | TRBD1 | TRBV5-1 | CASSLDVGTGVGYTF | TGCGCCAGCAGCTTGGATGTGGGAACAGGGGTTGGCTACACCTTC
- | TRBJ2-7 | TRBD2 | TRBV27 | CASSLFSPGLADKTSSYEQYF | TGTGCCAGCAGTTTATTTTCCCCGGGACTAGCGGATAAGACAAGCTCCTACGAGCAGTACTTC
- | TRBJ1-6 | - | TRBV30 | CAWSYLGGGRYSPLHF | TGTGCCTGGAGCTACTTGGGCGGGGGACGTTATTCACCCCTCCACTTT
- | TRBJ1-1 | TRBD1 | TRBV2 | CATKGTGGEGTEAFF | TGTGCCACAAAGGGGACAGGGGGCGAGGGCACTGAAGCTTTCTTT
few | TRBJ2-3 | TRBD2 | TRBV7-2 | CASSFLTSGGARDTQYF | TGTGCCAGCAGCTTCTTGACTAGCGGGGGGGCCAGAGATACGCAGTATTTT
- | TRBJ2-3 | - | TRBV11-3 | CASSFGQGPHTDTQYF | TGTGCCAGCAGCTTCGGCCAGGGCCCCCACACAGATACGCAGTATTTT
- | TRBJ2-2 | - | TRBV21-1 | CASSSDRRRPGELFF | TGTGCCAGCAGCAGCGACAGGCGGCGGCCCGGGGAGCTGTTTTTT
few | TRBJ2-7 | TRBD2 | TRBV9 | CASSQRAGLAGNYEQYF | TGTGCCAGCAGCCAGCGGGCGGGACTAGCGGGGAATTACGAGCAGTACTTC
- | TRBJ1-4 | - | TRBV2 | CASSAGAGANEKLFF | TGTGCCAGCAGTGCAGGGGCGGGCGCTAATGAAAAACTGTTTTTT
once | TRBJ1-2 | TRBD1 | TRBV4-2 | CASSQGPGTGGIYGYTF | TGTGCCAGCAGCCAAGGTCCCGGGACAGGGGGGATCTATGGCTACACCTTC
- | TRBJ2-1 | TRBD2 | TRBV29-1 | CSVEGLAGGHEQFF | TGCAGCGTTGAAGGACTAGCGGGGGGGCATGAGCAGTTCTTC
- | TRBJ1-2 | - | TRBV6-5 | CASSTFPEGARTF | TGTGCCAGCAGTACGTTCCCGGAAGGGGCGCGGACCTTC
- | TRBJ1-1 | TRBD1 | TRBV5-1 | CASATGDLGANTEAFF | TGCGCCAGCGCTACAGGGGACCTCGGTGCGAACACTGAAGCTTTCTTT
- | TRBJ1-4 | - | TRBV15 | CATSELDSPNEKLFF | TGTGCCACCAGCGAATTGGACAGTCCTAATGAAAAACTGTTTTTT
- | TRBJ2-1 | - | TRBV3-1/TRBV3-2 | CASSQMRYNEQFF | TGTGCCAGCAGCCAAATGCGGTACAATGAGCAGTTCTTC
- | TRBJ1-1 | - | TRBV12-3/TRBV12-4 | CASSLVRATEAFF | TGTGCCAGCAGTTTAGTCAGGGCCACTGAAGCTTTCTTT
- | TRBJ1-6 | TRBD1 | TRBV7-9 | CASRSSGGESPLHF | TGTGCCAGCCGAAGTTCAGGGGGAGAGTCACCCCTCCACTTT
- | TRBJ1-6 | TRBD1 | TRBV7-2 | CASSLGLGQGDSPLHF | TGTGCCAGCAGCTTAGGACTCGGACAGGGAGATTCACCCCTCCACTTT
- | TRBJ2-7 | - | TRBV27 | CASSLVLGYEQYF | TGTGCCAGCAGTTTGGTGCTAGGTTACGAGCAGTACTTC
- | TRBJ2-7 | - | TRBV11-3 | CASRPWGVYEQYF | TGTGCCAGCAGACCCTGGGGGGTCTACGAGCAGTACTTC
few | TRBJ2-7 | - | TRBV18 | CASSPAAGYEQYF | TGTGCCAGCTCACCGGCAGCCGGGTACGAGCAGTACTTC
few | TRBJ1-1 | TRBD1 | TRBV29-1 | CSGTGGWGTEAFF | TGCAGCGGGACAGGGGGCTGGGGCACTGAAGCTTTCTTT
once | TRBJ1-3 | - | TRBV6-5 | CASSPGTSGNTIYF | TGTGCCAGCAGCCCAGGTACTTCTGGAAACACCATATATTTT
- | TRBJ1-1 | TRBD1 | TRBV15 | CATSKDRELFLNTEAFF | TGTGCCACCAGCAAGGACAGGGAACTATTTTTGAACACTGAAGCTTTCTTT
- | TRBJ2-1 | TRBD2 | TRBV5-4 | CASSTFTGLAGNEQFF | TGTGCCAGCAGCACCTTCACGGGACTAGCGGGCAATGAGCAGTTCTTC
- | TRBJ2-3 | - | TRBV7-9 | CASSSQEGSTDTQYF | TGTGCCAGCAGCTCTCAGGAGGGTAGCACAGATACGCAGTATTTT
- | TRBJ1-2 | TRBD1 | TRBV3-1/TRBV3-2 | CASSQNPTGYGYTF | TGTGCCAGCAGCCAAAACCCGACAGGGTATGGCTACACCTTC
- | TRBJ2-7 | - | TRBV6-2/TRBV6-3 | CASSYRQGTNDEQYF | TGTGCCAGCAGTTACCGGCAGGGGACTAATGACGAGCAGTACTTC
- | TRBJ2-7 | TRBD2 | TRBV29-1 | CSVASGLADWEQYF | TGCAGCGTTGCTTCGGGACTAGCGGATTGGGAGCAGTACTTC
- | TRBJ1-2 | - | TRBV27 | CASSPQGGNYGYTF | TGTGCCAGCAGTCCCCAAGGGGGAAACTATGGCTACACCTTC
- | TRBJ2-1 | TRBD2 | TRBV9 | CASSSASGVSSYNEQFF | TGTGCCAGCAGCTCCGCTAGCGGAGTCAGCTCCTACAATGAGCAGTTCTTC
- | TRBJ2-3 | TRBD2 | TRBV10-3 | CAIGSGGGTDTQYF | TGTGCCATCGGTAGCGGGGGGGGCACAGATACGCAGTATTTT
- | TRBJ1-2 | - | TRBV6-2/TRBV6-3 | CASSYSGGLGYTF | TGTGCCAGCAGTTACTCCGGGGGGCTCGGCTACACCTTC
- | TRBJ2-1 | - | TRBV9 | CASSVSTRNEQFF | TGTGCCAGCAGCGTATCAACTAGAAATGAGCAGTTCTTC
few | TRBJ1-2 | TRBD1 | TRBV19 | CASSIDRQGALGYTF | TGTGCCAGTAGTATAGATAGACAGGGGGCGCTTGGCTACACCTTC
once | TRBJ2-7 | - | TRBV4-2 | CASSARDFYEQYF | TGTGCCAGCAGCGCCCGGGACTTCTACGAGCAGTACTTC
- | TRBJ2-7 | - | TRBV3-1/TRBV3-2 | CASSQEVMAFSYEQYF | TGTGCCAGCAGCCAAGAGGTTATGGCCTTCTCCTACGAGCAGTACTTC
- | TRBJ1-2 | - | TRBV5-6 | CASSLVAGTNYGYTF | TGTGCCAGCAGCTTGGTGGCAGGGACTAACTATGGCTACACCTTC
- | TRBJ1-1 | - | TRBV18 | CASSPLGQGGTEAFF | TGTGCCAGCTCACCTCTTGGGCAGGGTGGCACTGAAGCTTTCTTT
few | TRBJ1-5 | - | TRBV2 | CASSGFPNQPQHF | TGTGCCAGCTCAGGGTTCCCCAATCAGCCCCAGCATTTT
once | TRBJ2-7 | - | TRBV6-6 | CASRAPESEQYF | TGTGCCAGCAGGGCCCCGGAGAGCGAGCAGTACTTC
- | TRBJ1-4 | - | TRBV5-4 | CASSGSPKTGYEKLFF | TGTGCCAGCAGCGGATCTCCGAAGACAGGCTATGAAAAACTGTTTTTT
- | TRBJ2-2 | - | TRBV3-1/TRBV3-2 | CASSPHLSTGELFF | TGTGCCAGCAGCCCCCACCTCAGCACCGGGGAGCTGTTTTTT
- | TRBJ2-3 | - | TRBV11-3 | CASSLVGLTDTQYF | TGTGCCAGCAGCTTAGTTGGCCTGACAGATACGCAGTATTTT
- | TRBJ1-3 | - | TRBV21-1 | CASSKGSHSGNTIYF | TGTGCCAGCAGCAAAGGTTCACACTCTGGAAACACCATATATTTT
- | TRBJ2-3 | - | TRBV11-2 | CASSVRTGTTAADTQYF | TGTGCCAGCAGCGTCCGAACCGGGACAACAGCCGCAGATACGCAGTATTTT
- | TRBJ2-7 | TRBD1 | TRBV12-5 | CASGPPGTGFYEQYF | TGTGCTAGTGGCCCACCCGGGACAGGGTTCTACGAGCAGTACTTC
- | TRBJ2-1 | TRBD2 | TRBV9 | CASSVAMRGVYNEQFF | TGTGCCAGCAGCGTAGCTATGCGGGGGGTCTACAATGAGCAGTTCTTC
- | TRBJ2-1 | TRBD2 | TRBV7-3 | CASSPRVGVGGLWDEQFF | TGTGCCAGCAGCCCTCGGGTCGGTGTGGGAGGGCTTTGGGATGAGCAGTTCTTC
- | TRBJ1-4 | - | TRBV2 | CASSVSGVANEKLFF | TGTGCCAGCAGTGTATCAGGGGTGGCTAATGAAAAACTGTTTTTT
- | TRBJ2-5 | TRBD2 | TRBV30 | CAWSVGGPGETQYF | TGTGCCTGGAGTGTGGGAGGGCCTGGGGAGACCCAGTACTTC
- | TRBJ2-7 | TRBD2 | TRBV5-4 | CASSLELAGVEQYF | TGTGCCAGCAGCTTGGAGCTAGCGGGAGTCGAGCAGTACTTC
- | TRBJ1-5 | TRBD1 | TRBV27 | CASSLLGTEVQPQHF | TGTGCCAGCAGTTTATTGGGGACAGAAGTTCAGCCCCAGCATTTT
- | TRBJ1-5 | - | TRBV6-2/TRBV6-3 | CASSSGATGLLSNQPQHF | TGTGCCAGCAGCAGCGGGGCGACGGGATTACTTAGCAATCAGCCCCAGCATTTT
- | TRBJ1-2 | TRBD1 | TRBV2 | CASSARGVDGYTF | TGTGCCAGCAGTGCCAGGGGGGTTGATGGCTACACCTTC
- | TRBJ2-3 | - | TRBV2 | CASRQGDTQYF | TGTGCCAGCAGGCAGGGAGATACGCAGTATTTT